The rows below give T cell receptor beta chains drawn from one sample of a study of post-analysis software for immune sequencing data. TCRdb fed the PCR reads into MiXCR, producing one record per CDR3 protein. The data contain some 690,000 distinct CDR3 sequences, less than 35% of them seen just once; the ten biggest clones take up around 0.56%. The specimen was blood. These receptor sequences come from a girl aged 10-17 years with multiple sclerosis. CDR3s include the opening cysteine and the closing phenylalanine or tryptophan. The order of the fields is J gene, D gene, V gene, clone size, CDR3 DNA, CDR3 protein. A D gene is named only where the DNA matches it firmly. Size is stated for part of the rows, as once, few or many counts, or as a class when the clone is expanded.

j_call: TRBJ2-3
d_call: -
v_call: TRBV6-1
clone_size: few
cdr3_nt: TGTGCCAGCAGTAAACGACCCTTATCCGGGACCGTCACAGATACGCAGTATTTT
cdr3_aa: CASSKRPLSGTVTDTQYF

j_call: TRBJ2-2
d_call: TRBD1
v_call: TRBV5-1
clone_size: -
cdr3_nt: TGCGCCAGCAGCTCCAGGGGGCGCGGCGGGGAGCTGTTTTTT
cdr3_aa: CASSSRGRGGELFF

j_call: TRBJ1-1
d_call: -
v_call: TRBV10-3
clone_size: -
cdr3_nt: TGTGCCATCAGCCGCCCGAGGGGAGCTTTCTTT
cdr3_aa: CAISRPRGAFF

j_call: TRBJ2-1
d_call: -
v_call: TRBV5-1
clone_size: few
cdr3_nt: TGTGCCAGCAGCTTAGGGGGAACCTCCTACAATGAGCAGTTCTTC
cdr3_aa: CASSLGGTSYNEQFF

j_call: TRBJ2-1
d_call: -
v_call: TRBV5-5
clone_size: few
cdr3_nt: TGTGCCAGCCCCGTTACCCAGGGCGTGTACAATGAGCAGTTCTTC
cdr3_aa: CASPVTQGVYNEQFF

j_call: TRBJ2-1
d_call: TRBD2
v_call: TRBV20-1
clone_size: -
cdr3_nt: TGCAGTGCTAGAGATCTCGGCGCGGGGGCCTACAATGAGCAGTTCTTC
cdr3_aa: CSARDLGAGAYNEQFF

j_call: TRBJ2-3
d_call: -
v_call: TRBV7-8
clone_size: -
cdr3_nt: TGTGCCAGCAGCCCCCGGGACTTCAACACAGATACGCAGTATTTT
cdr3_aa: CASSPRDFNTDTQYF

j_call: TRBJ2-2
d_call: -
v_call: TRBV5-6
clone_size: few
cdr3_nt: TGTGCCACCCTACGGGCGAACACCGGGGAGCTGTTTTTT
cdr3_aa: CATLRANTGELFF

j_call: TRBJ2-7
d_call: TRBD2
v_call: TRBV5-1
clone_size: few
cdr3_nt: TGCGCCAGCAGCGAGTTTCGGGCGGGACTAGCGGGAGCCGAGCAGTACTTC
cdr3_aa: CASSEFRAGLAGAEQYF

j_call: TRBJ1-6
d_call: -
v_call: TRBV6-2/TRBV6-3
clone_size: -
cdr3_nt: TGTGCCGGCAGTTTTCCGGGAAGCTCCTATAATTCACCCCTCCACTTT
cdr3_aa: CAGSFPGSSYNSPLHF

j_call: TRBJ2-7
d_call: -
v_call: TRBV5-1
clone_size: few
cdr3_nt: TGCGCCAGCAGCACCCAATCCTACGAGCAGTACTTC
cdr3_aa: CASSTQSYEQYF

j_call: TRBJ1-1
d_call: -
v_call: TRBV10-3
clone_size: -
cdr3_nt: TGTGCCATCAACCCAAAGGCTGGCACTGAAGCTTTCTTT
cdr3_aa: CAINPKAGTEAFF

j_call: TRBJ2-1
d_call: -
v_call: TRBV6-5
clone_size: -
cdr3_nt: TGTGCCAACAGTTACTCGAGTGCGGGGAGAATTTACAATGAGCAGTTCTTC
cdr3_aa: CANSYSSAGRIYNEQFF

j_call: TRBJ1-1
d_call: -
v_call: TRBV27
clone_size: few
cdr3_nt: TGTGCCAGCAGTTTCAGGCGGGAGAGGAACACTGAAGCTTTCTTT
cdr3_aa: CASSFRRERNTEAFF

j_call: TRBJ2-1
d_call: TRBD2
v_call: TRBV9
clone_size: -
cdr3_nt: TGTGCCAGCAGCTATTCGGGACTAGCGGACAATGAGCAGTTCTTC
cdr3_aa: CASSYSGLADNEQFF

j_call: TRBJ2-1
d_call: -
v_call: TRBV14
clone_size: few
cdr3_nt: TGTGCCAGCAGCCAAGATCTTCGGAGTGGTGAGCAGTTCTTC
cdr3_aa: CASSQDLRSGEQFF

j_call: TRBJ1-5
d_call: -
v_call: TRBV24-1
clone_size: -
cdr3_nt: TGTGCCACCAGTGGTACCGACAGGAGCAATCAGCCCCAGCATTTT
cdr3_aa: CATSGTDRSNQPQHF

j_call: TRBJ2-5
d_call: -
v_call: TRBV12-3/TRBV12-4
clone_size: -
cdr3_nt: TGTGCCAGCAGTCCTTGGGGGCGGGAGACCCAGTACTTC
cdr3_aa: CASSPWGRETQYF

j_call: TRBJ2-7
d_call: TRBD1
v_call: TRBV6-5
clone_size: few
cdr3_nt: TGTGCCAGCAGCCGCGACAGGGTGAGCTCCTACGAGCAGTACTTC
cdr3_aa: CASSRDRVSSYEQYF

j_call: TRBJ2-3
d_call: -
v_call: TRBV28
clone_size: -
cdr3_nt: TGTGCCAGCAGTTTTGTTCTGCGGCAAACTTACACAGATACGCAGTATTTT
cdr3_aa: CASSFVLRQTYTDTQYF

j_call: TRBJ2-7
d_call: TRBD1
v_call: TRBV7-2
clone_size: many
cdr3_nt: TGTGCCAGCAGCCGGTCCCAGGGGGCATCCTACGAGCAGTACTTC
cdr3_aa: CASSRSQGASYEQYF

j_call: TRBJ2-3
d_call: -
v_call: TRBV7-9
clone_size: -
cdr3_nt: TGTGCCACCGACATTAACCTACAGGAAGAATTAACTAGTTCCACAGATACGCAGTATTTT
cdr3_aa: CATDINLQEELTSSTDTQYF

j_call: TRBJ2-1
d_call: TRBD2
v_call: TRBV28
clone_size: -
cdr3_nt: TGTGCCAGCAGTTTAACGACTAGCGCCAAGTTCTTC
cdr3_aa: CASSLTTSAKFF

j_call: TRBJ2-5
d_call: -
v_call: TRBV2
clone_size: -
cdr3_nt: TGTGCCAGCAGTCCTCAACCAATTACGGGGACCCAGTACTTC
cdr3_aa: CASSPQPITGTQYF

j_call: TRBJ2-3
d_call: TRBD2
v_call: TRBV6-6
clone_size: few
cdr3_nt: TGTGCCAGCAGCGACGGGGGGACAGATACGCAGTATTTT
cdr3_aa: CASSDGGTDTQYF

j_call: TRBJ1-6
d_call: -
v_call: TRBV2
clone_size: -
cdr3_nt: TGTGCCAGCAGCCGACAGGCCTCAATCTCACCCCTCCACTTT
cdr3_aa: CASSRQASISPLHF

j_call: TRBJ2-1
d_call: TRBD2
v_call: TRBV5-6
clone_size: -
cdr3_nt: TGTGCCAGCAGTGGTAGAAGTGGAAGGACTAGCGGGGACAATGAGCAGTTCTTC
cdr3_aa: CASSGRSGRTSGDNEQFF

j_call: TRBJ2-4
d_call: TRBD1
v_call: TRBV29-1
clone_size: many
cdr3_nt: TGCAGCGTTGAATGGGACAGGGGTTACATTCAGTACTTC
cdr3_aa: CSVEWDRGYIQYF

j_call: TRBJ2-1
d_call: TRBD2
v_call: TRBV4-1
clone_size: few
cdr3_nt: TGCGCCAGCAGCCAAGATGTCCGGGGGGGCAATGAGCAGTTCTTC
cdr3_aa: CASSQDVRGGNEQFF

j_call: TRBJ2-3
d_call: -
v_call: TRBV12-3/TRBV12-4
clone_size: -
cdr3_nt: TGTGCCAGCAGTCGTCCCGGGACGTTCACAGATACGCAGTATTTT
cdr3_aa: CASSRPGTFTDTQYF

j_call: TRBJ2-3
d_call: -
v_call: TRBV20-1
clone_size: -
cdr3_nt: TGCAGTGCTGGGCCGGGCGGGCAAGATACGCAGTATTTT
cdr3_aa: CSAGPGGQDTQYF

j_call: TRBJ2-5
d_call: TRBD1
v_call: TRBV27
clone_size: many
cdr3_nt: TGTGCCAGCAGTCCCGGGACAGGGGTAGGGACCCAGTACTTC
cdr3_aa: CASSPGTGVGTQYF

j_call: TRBJ1-6
d_call: -
v_call: TRBV3-1
clone_size: -
cdr3_nt: TGTGCCAGCAGCCAAGCCCCAGGGGCTGGCTCACCCCTCCACTTT
cdr3_aa: CASSQAPGAGSPLHF

j_call: TRBJ1-2
d_call: TRBD1
v_call: TRBV7-2
clone_size: -
cdr3_nt: TGTGCCAGCAGCCTACGCTCTGGGACAGCTTATGGCTACACCTTC
cdr3_aa: CASSLRSGTAYGYTF

j_call: TRBJ1-5
d_call: TRBD1
v_call: TRBV2
clone_size: -
cdr3_nt: TGTGCCAGCAGTGAGGGACAGGCCACTGGGCCCCAGCATTTT
cdr3_aa: CASSEGQATGPQHF

j_call: TRBJ2-3
d_call: TRBD2
v_call: TRBV20-1
clone_size: -
cdr3_nt: TGCAGTGCTAGCCGGGAGGGGGGGACCACAGATACGCAGTATTTT
cdr3_aa: CSASREGGTTDTQYF

j_call: TRBJ1-1
d_call: TRBD1
v_call: TRBV6-6
clone_size: -
cdr3_nt: TGTGCCAGCAGTTACAAGACAGGGGAATGGAACACTGAAGCTTTCTTT
cdr3_aa: CASSYKTGEWNTEAFF

j_call: TRBJ1-1
d_call: -
v_call: TRBV20-1
clone_size: once
cdr3_nt: TGCAGTGCTATTGAAGGAACCCACACTGAAGCTTTCTTT
cdr3_aa: CSAIEGTHTEAFF

j_call: TRBJ2-5
d_call: TRBD1
v_call: TRBV5-5
clone_size: -
cdr3_nt: TGTGCCAGCAGCTTGGGGACAGGCCTTGTAAAAGAGACCCAGTACTTC
cdr3_aa: CASSLGTGLVKETQYF

j_call: TRBJ2-7
d_call: -
v_call: TRBV7-2
clone_size: many
cdr3_nt: TGTGCCAGCAGCGCTAAAACCGGGACAAACTACGAGCAGTACTTC
cdr3_aa: CASSAKTGTNYEQYF

j_call: TRBJ2-1
d_call: TRBD2
v_call: TRBV9
clone_size: -
cdr3_nt: TGTGCCAGCAGCCTCCGCCAGGGGACTAGCGTTATCAATGAGCAGTTCTTC
cdr3_aa: CASSLRQGTSVINEQFF

j_call: TRBJ2-7
d_call: TRBD1
v_call: TRBV9
clone_size: many
cdr3_nt: TGTGCCAGCAGCGTAGGGGGACAGGGACACGAGCAGTACTTC
cdr3_aa: CASSVGGQGHEQYF

j_call: TRBJ2-7
d_call: TRBD2
v_call: TRBV5-1
clone_size: -
cdr3_nt: TGCGCCAGCAGCTTGACTTCTAGCGGGCTAACCTACAATGAGCAGTACTTC
cdr3_aa: CASSLTSSGLTYNEQYF

j_call: TRBJ2-7
d_call: TRBD2
v_call: TRBV29-1
clone_size: many
cdr3_nt: TGCAGCGTAGGAGCAGCGGGAGGCGAGCAGTACTTC
cdr3_aa: CSVGAAGGEQYF